These 29 T cell receptor beta chains originate from one sample sequenced in a study of blood T cell repertoires in COVID-19. Measured with immunoSEQ multiplex PCR; TCRdb has only the in-frame clones, and not every one. The data hold 57,000 or so clones, with approximately 86% observed a single time. Sequencing was carried out using peripheral blood. These receptors came from a human donor in a cohort sampled during active COVID-19.

This chain joins TRBV29-1 and TRBJ1-2; no clear D gene. Germline CDR1 SQVTM, CDR2 ANQGSEA. The length of the CDR3 is 12 residues. The V gene lost 4 bases and the J gene lost 4 bases, with 10 bases spanning the gap. The CDR3 reads CSVGGRRYGYTF. CDR3 bases: TGCAGCGTTGGAGGTAGGCGCTATGGCTACACCTTC.

V is TRBV24-1 and J is TRBJ2-1; 8 nucleotides align to TRBD1. The CDR3 totals 15 residues. V lost 5 bases to trimming and J lost 7 bases; unmatched junction nucleotides: 9. Germline-derived CDR1 and CDR2 are KGHDR and SFDVKD. CDR3 sequence: CATSGTNRGANEQFF. DNA of the CDR3: TGTGCCACCAGTGGAACCAACAGGGGGGCGAATGAGCAGTTCTTC.

The J gene is TRBJ2-7, the V gene TRBV11-2; the D gene is possibly TRBD1 (6 bases). Trimming took 2 bases from V and 4 from J, leaving 9 bases between them. The CDR3 loop spans 13 amino acids. Germline V gives CDR1 SGHAT, CDR2 FQNNGV. The CDR3 spells CASSLLRGYEQYF. The DNA of the CDR3 is TGTGCCAGCAGCTTACTCAGGGGATACGAGCAGTACTTC.

J is TRBJ2-1 and V is TRBV5-1; 14 nucleotides match TRBD2. The V gene end was trimmed by 0 bases and the J gene end by 0 bases; junction bases not matched to a gene: 8. The length of the CDR3 is 20 residues. Germline CDR1 is SGHRS and CDR2 is YFSETQ. The DNA of the CDR3 is TGCGCCAGCAGCTTGGTTGGACTAGCGGGAGGACCCTACTCCTACAATGAGCAGTTCTTC. Its protein is CASSLVGLAGGPYSYNEQFF.

The chain combines TRBV18 with TRBJ2-1, with 7 bases identical to TRBD1. V lost 1 base to trimming and J lost 8 bases; unmatched junction nucleotides: 8. The CDR3 totals 15 residues. Germline CDR1 reads KGHSH; CDR2 reads LQKENI. The CDR3 loop reads CASSPRQGDGDEQFF. DNA of the CDR3: TGTGCCAGCTCACCACGTCAGGGGGACGGCGATGAGCAGTTCTTC.

The chain links TRBV6-6 to TRBJ2-1; D is unresolved. This CDR3 spans 12 amino acids. The V and J ends lost 10 bases and 2 bases respectively, with 9 bases between them. Germline-derived CDR1 and CDR2 are MNHNY and SVGAGI (reference sequence). CDR3 DNA sequence: TGTGCCACAGCGACCACCTACAATGAGCAGTTCTTC. It encodes CATATTYNEQFF.

This chain joins TRBV11-3 and TRBJ2-2, with TRBD1 as a possible D gene (6 bases). Looked up from germline, CDR1 is SGHNT and CDR2 is YENEEA. Trimming left V 1 base short and J 0 bases short, with 12 bases between. The CDR3 has 17 amino acids. The CDR3: CASSLAMGQTNTGELFF. The CDR3 DNA sequence: TGTGCCAGCAGCTTAGCGATGGGACAAACGAACACCGGGGAGCTGTTTTTT.

This sequence joins TRBV18 and TRBJ2-1; the match to TRBD1 covers 7 bases. Trimming removed 1 base from V and 8 bases from J; junction bases left unmatched: 14. The germline CDR1 and CDR2 sequences are KGHSH and LQKENI. CDR3 length: 17 amino acids. The CDR3 spells CASSPLGPGGYSDEQFF. The CDR3 DNA reads as TGTGCCAGCTCACCACTGGGTCCAGGGGGTTATTCTGATGAGCAGTTCTTC.

The rearrangement links TRBV11-3 to TRBJ2-5, with 12 bases aligning to TRBD2. CDR1 is SGHNT and CDR2 is YENEEA in the germline V gene. The CDR3 sequence is 14 residues long. V lost 8 bases and J lost 3; bases outside the gene matches: 4. CDR3 bases: TGTGCCAGCTCCCTAGCGGGAGGGGAAGAGACCCAGTACTTC. Translating it yields CASSLAGGEETQYF.

A single count supports this clone. The CDR3 sequence is CASTTQDGNYGYTF. In nucleotides, the CDR3 is TGTGCCAGCACCACTCAGGATGGTAACTATGGCTACACCTTC. V and J are TRBV5-4 and TRBJ1-2, with D unresolved. V lost 6 bases and J 1 base, leaving 13 bases between the germline ends. The CDR3 spans 14 residues. Germline lookup yields CDR1 SGHNT and CDR2 YYREEE (reference sequence).

In this sample, this clone turned up a few times. The V gene is TRBV19, the J gene TRBJ1-5; no reliable D call. CDR3 length: 19 residues. Trimming pared 4 bases from V and 3 bases from J, leaving 25 bases between. From germline, CDR1 is LNHDA and CDR2 SQIVND (reference sequence). In DNA form, the CDR3 reads TGTGCCAGTAGTACCGGTGCCACTGTGCTTAGCCGAAACAATCAGCCCCAGCATTTT. Protein sequence: CASSTGATVLSRNNQPQHF.

This clone was counted a few times. The chain joins TRBV6-5 to TRBJ2-2; 12 bases line up with TRBD1. The CDR3 consists of 15 residues. With V trimmed by 6 bases and J by 7 bases, 6 bases remained unmatched. Per the germline V gene, CDR1 is MNHEY and CDR2 is SVGAGI. The CDR3 DNA reads TGTGCCAGCAGGGACCGGGACAGGGGGCACGGGGAGCTGTTTTTT. It translates to CASRDRDRGHGELFF.

The V and J genes are TRBV10-3 and TRBJ1-5; D is perhaps TRBD1 (6 bases). V shed 9 bases and J shed 6 bases, with 15 bases lying between them. CDR1 and CDR2 from the germline V gene are ENHRY and SYGVKD. The CDR3 sequence is 13 residues long. The CDR3 loop is CAISQGQGQPQHF. The CDR3 coding sequence is TGTGCCATTTCTCAGGGGCAAGGTCAGCCCCAGCATTTT.

The rearrangement links TRBV12-3 or TRBV12-4 to TRBJ2-3, with unresolved D. Trimming took 6 bases from V and 0 from J, leaving 4 bases between them. The CDR3 length is 12 residues. CDR3 region: CASSQSTDTQYF. Here the CDR3 DNA reads TGTGCCAGCAGCCAGAGCACAGATACGCAGTATTTT.

This sequence joins TRBV9 and TRBJ1-1; D perhaps matches TRBD1 (6 bases). The V gene lost 1 base and the J gene lost 6 bases, with 13 bases spanning the gap. This CDR3 has 14 amino acids. Germline V gene lookup returns CDR1 SGDLS and CDR2 YYNGEE. As DNA, the CDR3 is TGTGCCAGCAGCGTACTGGACAGTGGGTCTGAAGCTTTCTTT. This gives the protein CASSVLDSGSEAFF.

The CDR3 DNA reads TGTGCCAGCAGTGCCGACAGTTACAATGAGCAGTTCTTC. It codes for CASSADSYNEQFF. The genes are TRBV6-4 and TRBJ2-1, with D perhaps TRBD1 (5 bases). The CDR3 loop spans 13 amino acids. Germline V gene sequence: CDR1 MRHNA, CDR2 SNTAGT. V lost 4 bases, J lost 4 bases, and 8 bases lay in between.

J is TRBJ2-1 and V is TRBV7-9, with D perhaps matching TRBD1 (6 bases). The CDR3 runs to 14 residues. The germline V and J ends were trimmed by 8 bases and 8 bases, with 19 bases remaining between them. Germline CDR1 SEHNR, CDR2 FQNEAQ (reference sequence). For the CDR3, the DNA is TGTGCCAGCCGACTTTCAGGGGCTACGGATGAGCAGTTCTTC. Its translation: CASRLSGATDEQFF.

This rearrangement joins TRBV28 to TRBJ2-7, with D possibly matching TRBD1 (6 bases). Trimming stripped 7 bases from V and 2 bases from J, with 15 bases between. The CDR3 is 14 residues long. Germline assignment: CDR1 MDHEN and CDR2 SYDVKM. The CDR3 DNA follows: TGTGCCAGCACTATCAAGCACAGGGCCTACGAGCAGTACTTC. Translation gives CASTIKHRAYEQYF.

The chain uses TRBV15 and TRBJ2-3; weak D call: TRBD1 (6 bases). The CDR3 has 16 residues. Germline V CDR1 and CDR2: LNHNV, YYDKDF (reference sequence). V was cut by 2 bases and J by 1 base, with 13 bases left in between. CDR3 in amino acids: CATSRSTGRGTDTQYF. The CDR3 nucleotides are TGTGCCACCAGCAGAAGCACAGGGAGAGGCACAGATACGCAGTATTTT.

This rearrangement joins TRBV5-1 to TRBJ2-1; the match to TRBD2 covers 9 bases. The CDR3 is made up of 17 amino acids. The germline gives CDR1 SGHRS, CDR2 YFSETQ. J was trimmed by 0 bases and V by 4 bases; bases with no gene match: 8. The CDR3 region has the DNA TGCGCCAGCAGCCCCCGACTAGCGGCCTACTCCTACAATGAGCAGTTCTTC. It codes for CASSPRLAAYSYNEQFF.

The chain links TRBV5-1 to TRBJ2-5, with D possibly being TRBD2 (6 bases). Germline values: CDR1 SGHRS, CDR2 YFSETQ. V lost 0 bases to trimming and J lost 1 base, with 10 bases between them. The CDR3 has 15 residues. CDR3 in amino acids: CASSLAAGPQETQYF. The CDR3 coding sequence is TGCGCCAGCAGCTTGGCCGCGGGACCCCAAGAGACCCAGTACTTC.

This chain links TRBV19 with TRBJ2-6, with D perhaps matching TRBD1 (5 bases). V was cut by 1 base and J by 2 bases, with 6 bases left in between. Germline V gives CDR1 LNHDA, CDR2 SQIVND (reference sequence). The CDR3 covers 15 residues. The chain's CDR3 is CASSIAGTGANVLTF. The CDR3 nucleotides read TGTGCCAGTAGTATAGCAGGGACTGGGGCCAACGTCCTGACTTTC.

The chain joins TRBV6-5 to TRBJ2-1; TRBD2 agrees at 9 bases. The CDR3 is made up of 13 amino acids. The germline V gene has CDR1 MNHEY and CDR2 SVGAGI. The trim removed 8 bases at V and 10 bases at J, leaving 9 bases unmatched. The CDR3 region is CASLAGGLVEQFF. The CDR3 DNA reads TGTGCCAGCCTTGCGGGGGGGTTGGTAGAGCAGTTCTTC.

This clone has only one observation. Here the CDR3 reads CASSFSGSLGPGANVLTF. The CDR3 coding sequence is TGCGCCAGCAGCTTTTCGGGGTCTTTGGGCCCTGGGGCCAACGTCCTGACTTTC. This chain joins TRBV5-1 and TRBJ2-6, with a possible D match to TRBD2 (5 bases). V lost 2 bases and J 2 bases, leaving 17 bases between the germline ends. The germline V gene encodes CDR1 SGHRS and CDR2 YFSETQ. The CDR3 totals 18 residues.

This clone appeared once. At one of its ends the junction is not consistent with the germline gene, which may arise from a read error. V usage is TRBV11-2 and J usage is TRBJ2-1; 10 nucleotides agree with TRBD2. The CDR3 sequence is 12 residues long. Germline lookup yields CDR1 SGHAT and CDR2 FQNNGV. CDR3 DNA sequence: TGTGCCAGCAGCTTAGTCGGGACTAGCGTCATCTTC. Its translation: CASSLVGTSVIF.

The chain has TRBV27 and TRBJ2-7, with 10 bases identical to TRBD1. This CDR3 is built from 13 residues. Trimming took 6 bases from V and 10 from J; bases not matched to a gene: 9. Germline V gene sequence: CDR1 MNHEY, CDR2 SMNVEV (reference sequence). DNA for the CDR3: TGTGCCAGCAGCCAAACCGGGACAGGGGTCCAGTACTTC. It yields the protein CASSQTGTGVQYF.

V gene TRBV2 combines with J gene TRBJ1-2; 7 bases are a match to TRBD1. With 4 bases clipped from V and 4 bases from J, the junction kept 6 bases outside the gene matches. Germline CDR1 is SNHLY and CDR2 is FYNNEI. The CDR3 spans 14 residues. The CDR3 loop is CASSGHRGFYGYTF. CDR3 DNA sequence: TGTGCCAGCAGTGGCCACAGGGGCTTCTATGGCTACACCTTC.

The chain employs TRBV5-1 and TRBJ2-7; perhaps TRBD2 as D (5 bases). The CDR3 is 14 residues long. V gave up 0 bases and J gave up 1 base, with 8 bases separating them. In germline, CDR1 is SGHRS, CDR2 YFSETQ. DNA for the CDR3: TGCGCCAGCAGCTTGGCTTCGGGGTCCTACGAGCAGTACTTC. Protein: CASSLASGSYEQYF.

J is TRBJ1-3 and V is TRBV27; 7 bases align to TRBD1. J gave up 5 bases and V 5 bases, and 3 bases lay outside the gene matches. This CDR3 is built from 13 residues. Germline loops: CDR1 MNHEY, CDR2 SMNVEV (reference sequence). CDR3 in amino acids: CASSTTGRNTIYF. As DNA, the CDR3 is TGTGCCAGCAGTACGACAGGGAGAAACACCATATATTTT.